This entry lists 15 T cell receptor beta chains sequenced from one sample in a study of cytomegalovirus exposure and HLA in healthy donors (dated by TCRdb to about 2017). The library came from the immunoSEQ multiplex PCR assay. A mixture of 60 forward primers for TCR Vbeta segments and 13 reverse primers for TCR Jbeta segments was used in the multiplex PCR. Imported from immuneACCESS, the table was reduced by TCRdb to in-frame sequences with V and J called. These copies leave out some clones; in studies compared against another copy, an unresolved V gene accounts for under half, and the cause of the remainder is not known. This sample has some 100,000 clones in its table, and 75% of those were observed once. The top ten constitute over 12% of the sample. The sequencing sample was made of PBMCs. These receptors all come from a male donor in good health and CMV-seropositive.

The rearrangement links TRBV7-3 to TRBJ1-1; 10 nucleotides align to TRBD1. V was clipped by 6 bases and J by 6 bases; unmatched bases: 4. CDR1 SGHTA and CDR2 FQGTGA come from the germline V gene. This CDR3 region has 13 residues. DNA for the CDR3: TGTGCCAGCAGTCCGACAGGGGGCTCTGAAGCTTTCTTT. Translation gives CASSPTGGSEAFF. The variable domain in full, completed from reference TRBV7-3 and TRBJ1-1, reads GAGVSQTPSNKVTEKGKYVELRCDPISGHTALYWYRQSLGQGPEFLIYFQGTGAADDSGLPNDRFFAVRPEGSVSTLKIQRTERGDSAVYLCASSPTGGSEAFFGQGTRLTVV.

This rearrangement joins TRBV25-1 to TRBJ1-2; 8 bases fit TRBD1. The junction had 6 bases not matched to a gene; V was cut back by 2 bases and J by 7 bases. The CDR3 loop spans 14 amino acids. The V gene's germline CDR1 is MGHDK and CDR2 SYGVNS. The CDR3 nucleotides are TGTGCCAGCAGTGAACCGGGACAGGTTCGTGGCTACACCTTC. Protein sequence: CASSEPGQVRGYTF.

The chain couples TRBV4-1 to TRBJ1-2, with D perhaps matching TRBD1 (6 bases). The CDR3 is 15 amino acids. The V end was cut by 2 bases, the J end by 3 bases, with 13 bases between. Germline V gene data show CDR1 as MGHRA and CDR2 as YSYEKL. CDR3 residues: CASSQTTGAYYGYTF. In nucleotides, the CDR3 is TGCGCCAGCAGCCAAACGACAGGCGCATACTATGGCTACACCTTC.

This clone was counted a single time. CDR3 region: CASSYSGLDSPLHF. Here the CDR3 DNA reads TGTGCCAGCAGTTACTCCGGGTTGGATTCACCCCTCCACTTT. The chain has TRBV6-5 and TRBJ1-6; D gene uncertain. The CDR3 consists of 14 residues. Trimming cost V 0 bases and J 8 bases, with 8 bases left between them. Germline values: CDR1 MNHEY, CDR2 SVGAGI.

V is TRBV4-3 and J is TRBJ2-5, with TRBD1 as a possible D gene (7 bases). The CDR3 runs to 15 residues. CDR1 is LGHNA, CDR2 YSLEER, per germline. Between the trimmed V and J ends, which lost 1 base and 2 bases, there was a span of 11 bases. Here the CDR3 DNA reads TGCGCCAGCAGCCAAGGCGGGACAGCACAAGAGACCCAGTACTTC. Translation gives CASSQGGTAQETQYF.

The J gene is TRBJ2-1, the V gene TRBV9; 10 bases fit TRBD1. Trimming cost V 0 bases and J 4 bases; bases outside gene matches: 4. The CDR3 is 16 residues long. Germline CDR1 reads SGDLS; CDR2 reads YYNGEE. In DNA form, the CDR3 reads TGTGCCAGCAGCGTAGGGCGGGGACAGGGGTACAATGAGCAGTTCTTC. Protein: CASSVGRGQGYNEQFF.

This clone appeared many times. This chain joins TRBV28 and TRBJ1-2; D unresolved. The V end was cut by 2 bases, the J end by 8 bases, with 12 bases between. The CDR3 covers 13 residues. Germline CDR1 and CDR2: MDHEN and SYDVKM. Here the CDR3 DNA reads TGTGCCAGCAGTTTAGGCCCCCCGAGGGGCTACACCTTC. Translation: CASSLGPPRGYTF.

This chain links TRBV4-1 with TRBJ2-2; 8 bases line up with TRBD1. In germline, CDR1 is MGHRA, CDR2 YSYEKL. Losses at the gene ends were 6 bases for V and 3 bases for J; bases not matched to a gene: 18. The length of the CDR3 is 19 residues. The CDR3: CASRPGGRPGIPYTGELFF. For the CDR3, the DNA is TGCGCCAGCAGACCAGGGGGCAGACCAGGAATCCCTTACACCGGGGAGCTGTTTTTT.

This clone occurred a few times. The chain links TRBV4-1 to TRBJ2-7, with a tentative D call TRBD2 (6 bases). Germline lookup yields CDR1 MGHRA and CDR2 YSYEKL. The CDR3 consists of 14 residues. V lost 3 bases to trimming and J lost 5 bases, with 14 bases between them. The CDR3 sequence: CASSQNRGTDEQYF. The CDR3, as DNA: TGCGCCAGCAGCCAGAATCGGGGGACTGACGAGCAGTACTTC.

This sequence joins TRBV7-9 and TRBJ1-1, with unresolved D. Germline CDR1 reads SEHNR; CDR2 reads FQNEAQ (reference sequence). This CDR3 spans 13 amino acids. The V end was cut by 3 bases, the J end by 3 bases, with 8 bases between. The chain's CDR3 is CASSFRGYTEAFF. The CDR3 DNA is TGTGCCAGCAGCTTTCGCGGGTACACTGAAGCTTTCTTT. The full variable domain, with the rest looked up from reference TRBV7-9 and TRBJ1-1, is DTGVSQNPRHKITKRGQNVTFRCDPISEHNRLYWYRQTLGQGPEFLTYFQNEAQLEKSRLLSDRFSAERPKGSFSTLEIQRTEQGDSAMYLCASSFRGYTEAFFGQGTRLTVV.

The chain carries TRBV7-8 and TRBJ2-3, with a tentative D call TRBD2 (7 bases). The CDR3 sequence is 17 residues long. The germline V gene encodes CDR1 SGHVS and CDR2 FQNEAQ. Deletions cut 6 bases from V and 0 bases from J, with 19 bases between. The CDR3 sequence: CASSVLGGRTSTDTQYF. The CDR3 region has the DNA TGTGCCAGCAGTGTTTTGGGGGGGCGGACGAGCACAGATACGCAGTATTTT.

The chain is built from TRBV18 and TRBJ1-5; a weak D match, TRBD1 (5 bases). The germline V and J ends were trimmed by 2 bases and 4 bases, with 9 bases remaining between them. The CDR3 spans 14 residues. The germline V gene encodes CDR1 KGHSH and CDR2 LQKENI. As DNA, the CDR3 is TGTGCCAGCTCACCAGCAGGGACTAATCAGCCCCAGCATTTT. It yields the protein CASSPAGTNQPQHF. The full variable domain, its missing parts supplied by reference TRBV18 and TRBJ1-5, is NAGVMQNPRHLVRRRGQEARLRCSPMKGHSHVYWYRQLPEEGLKFMVYLQKENIIDESGMPKERFSAEFPKEGPSILRIQQVVRGDSAAYFCASSPAGTNQPQHFGDGTRLSIL.

The chain is built from TRBV6-5 and TRBJ2-3, with D perhaps TRBD2 (5 bases). With 2 bases removed from V and 4 bases from J, the gap between germline ends came to 13 bases. Germline CDR1 MNHEY, CDR2 SVGAGI. The CDR3 loop spans 15 amino acids. CDR3 nucleotides: TGTGCCAGCAGTTACGAGGGTGGTCCATCAGATACGCAGTATTTT. It specifies CASSYEGGPSDTQYF.

This clone was found a few times. The chain carries TRBV5-1 and TRBJ2-3; 15 nucleotides align to TRBD2. Looked up from germline, CDR1 is SGHRS and CDR2 is YFSETQ. The CDR3 runs 19 residues. After removal of 2 bases from V and 1 base from J, the junction contained 8 bases not matched to a gene. This chain's CDR3 is CASSFSGTSGGRGTDTQYF. In DNA, the CDR3 is TGCGCCAGCAGCTTCTCCGGGACTAGCGGGGGGAGGGGCACAGATACGCAGTATTTT.

The chain combines TRBV7-2 with TRBJ1-1; no reliable D call. V was pared by 2 bases and J by 4 bases, with 14 bases between. This CDR3 has 15 amino acids. Looked up from germline, CDR1 is SGHTA and CDR2 is FQGNSA. The CDR3 spells CASSLYPNIVTEAFF. CDR3 DNA: TGTGCCAGCAGCTTATATCCAAATATAGTCACTGAAGCTTTCTTT.